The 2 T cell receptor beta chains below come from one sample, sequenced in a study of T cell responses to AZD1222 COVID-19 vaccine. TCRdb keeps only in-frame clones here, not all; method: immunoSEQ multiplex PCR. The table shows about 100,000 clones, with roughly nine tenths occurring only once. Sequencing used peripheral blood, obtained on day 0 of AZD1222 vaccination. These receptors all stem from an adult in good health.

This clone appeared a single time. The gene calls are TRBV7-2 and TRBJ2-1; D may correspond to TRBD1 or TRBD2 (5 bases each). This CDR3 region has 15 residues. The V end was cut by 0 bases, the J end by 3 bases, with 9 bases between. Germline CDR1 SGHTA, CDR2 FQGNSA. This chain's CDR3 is CASSLAGAYYNEQFF. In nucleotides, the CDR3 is TGTGCCAGCAGCTTAGCCGGGGCCTACTACAATGAGCAGTTCTTC.

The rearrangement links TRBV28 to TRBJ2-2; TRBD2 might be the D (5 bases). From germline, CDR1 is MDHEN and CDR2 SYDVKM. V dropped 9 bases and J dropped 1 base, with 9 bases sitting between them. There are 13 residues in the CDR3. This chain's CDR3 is CASRDLNTGELFF. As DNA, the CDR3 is TGTGCCAGTCGGGATTTGAACACCGGGGAGCTGTTTTTT.